The subject of this entry is one T cell receptor beta chain. Germline V gene lookup returns CDR1 LGHNT and CDR2 FRNRAP. V lost 0 bases, J lost 4 bases, and 16 bases stayed unmatched. The CDR3 runs 19 residues. This sample stems from a study of blood T cell repertoires in COVID-19. About the research overall: Some COVID-19 samples were acute and others convalescent; all came from the United States, Italy and Spain. PBMCs, B-cell-depleted T cells, or T cells were the source of the cDNA or gDNA that made up the material.

How the authors handled the data: Amplifying reference gene primers gave estimates of nucleated cell counts. The protocol was immunoSEQ multiplex PCR, while the TCRdb copy is restricted to in-frame clones and leaves out a portion. V, J and clone size are taken as reported in that table, and D and trimming were inferred from the DNA itself. The sample yields some 300,000 clones, 87% seen once. The receptor was isolated from a man aged 18 to 35 with active or convalescent COVID-19. The chain couples TRBV12-5 to TRBJ1-2; 8 positions agree with TRBD1. Sequencing used peripheral blood. The CDR3 bases are TGTGCTAGTGGTTTGGTACTAAGGCAGGGGGCCATTTCAGGCTATGGCTACACCTTC. Its translation: CASGLVLRQGAISGYGYTF.